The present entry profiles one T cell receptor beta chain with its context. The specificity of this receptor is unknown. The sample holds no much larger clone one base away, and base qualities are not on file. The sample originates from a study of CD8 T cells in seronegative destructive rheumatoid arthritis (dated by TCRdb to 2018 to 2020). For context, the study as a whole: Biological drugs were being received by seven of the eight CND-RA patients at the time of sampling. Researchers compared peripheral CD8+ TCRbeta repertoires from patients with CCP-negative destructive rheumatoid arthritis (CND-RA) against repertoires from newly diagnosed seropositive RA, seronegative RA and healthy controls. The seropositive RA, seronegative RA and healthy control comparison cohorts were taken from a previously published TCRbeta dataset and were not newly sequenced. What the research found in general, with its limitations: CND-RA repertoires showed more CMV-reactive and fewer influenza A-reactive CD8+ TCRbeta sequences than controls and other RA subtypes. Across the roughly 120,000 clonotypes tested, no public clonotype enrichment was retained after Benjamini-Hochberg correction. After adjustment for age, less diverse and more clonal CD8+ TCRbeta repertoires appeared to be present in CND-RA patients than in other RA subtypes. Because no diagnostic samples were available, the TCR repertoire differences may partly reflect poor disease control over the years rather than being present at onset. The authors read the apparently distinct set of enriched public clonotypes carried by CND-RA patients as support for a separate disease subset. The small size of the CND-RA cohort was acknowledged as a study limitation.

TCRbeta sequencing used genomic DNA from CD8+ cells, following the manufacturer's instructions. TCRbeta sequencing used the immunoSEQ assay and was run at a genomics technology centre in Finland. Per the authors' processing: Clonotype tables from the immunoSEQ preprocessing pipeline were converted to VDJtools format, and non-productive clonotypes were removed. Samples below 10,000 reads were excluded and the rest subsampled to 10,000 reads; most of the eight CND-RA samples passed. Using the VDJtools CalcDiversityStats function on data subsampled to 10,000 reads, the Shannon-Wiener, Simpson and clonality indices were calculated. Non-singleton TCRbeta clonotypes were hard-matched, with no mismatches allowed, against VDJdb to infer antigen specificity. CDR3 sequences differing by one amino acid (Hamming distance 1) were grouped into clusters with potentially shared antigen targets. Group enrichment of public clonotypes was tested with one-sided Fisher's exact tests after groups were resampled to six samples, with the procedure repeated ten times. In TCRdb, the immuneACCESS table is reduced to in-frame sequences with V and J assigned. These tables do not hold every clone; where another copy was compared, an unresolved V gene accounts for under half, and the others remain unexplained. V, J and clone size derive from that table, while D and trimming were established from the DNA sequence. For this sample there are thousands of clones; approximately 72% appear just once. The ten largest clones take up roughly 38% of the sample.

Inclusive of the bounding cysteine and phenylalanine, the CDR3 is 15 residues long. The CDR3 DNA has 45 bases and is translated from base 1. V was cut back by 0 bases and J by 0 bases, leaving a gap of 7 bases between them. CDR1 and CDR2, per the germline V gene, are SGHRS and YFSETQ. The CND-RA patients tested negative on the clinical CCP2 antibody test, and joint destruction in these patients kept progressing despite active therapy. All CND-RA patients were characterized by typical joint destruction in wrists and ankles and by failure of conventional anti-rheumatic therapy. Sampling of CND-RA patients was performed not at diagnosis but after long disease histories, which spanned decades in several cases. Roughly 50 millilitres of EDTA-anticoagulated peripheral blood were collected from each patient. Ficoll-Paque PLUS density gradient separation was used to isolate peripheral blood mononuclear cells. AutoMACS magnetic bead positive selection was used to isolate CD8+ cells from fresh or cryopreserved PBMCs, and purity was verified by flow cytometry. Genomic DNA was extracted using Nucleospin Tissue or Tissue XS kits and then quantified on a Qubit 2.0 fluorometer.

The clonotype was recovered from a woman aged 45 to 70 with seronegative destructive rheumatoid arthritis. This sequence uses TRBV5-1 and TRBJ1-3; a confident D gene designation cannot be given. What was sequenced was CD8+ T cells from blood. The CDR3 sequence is CASSLAVASGNTIYF. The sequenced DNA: TGCGCCAGCAGCTTGGCCGTGGCCTCTGGAAACACCATATATTTT.